This T cell receptor beta chain was recorded in a study of blood T cell repertoires in COVID-19. The table came from immunoSEQ multiplex PCR; TCRdb's copy has only in-frame clones and leaves some out. The sample has around 270,000 clones, roughly 88% seen once. With 3 bases clipped from V and 0 bases from J, the junction kept 8 bases outside the gene matches. CDR1 is LNHDA and CDR2 is SQIVND in the germline V gene (reference sequence). CDR3 length equals 17 residues. The sequenced sample consisted of PBMCs or T cells enriched from blood (not recorded which). The V gene is TRBV19, the J gene TRBJ2-5; 9 bases map to TRBD2. This TCR derives from a woman between 40 and 50 years old who had been exposed to COVID-19. CDR3 nucleotide sequence: TGTGCCAGTAGTATCCCGAAAACTAGCGGGTACCAAGAGACCCAGTACTTC. It is translated as CASSIPKTSGYQETQYF.